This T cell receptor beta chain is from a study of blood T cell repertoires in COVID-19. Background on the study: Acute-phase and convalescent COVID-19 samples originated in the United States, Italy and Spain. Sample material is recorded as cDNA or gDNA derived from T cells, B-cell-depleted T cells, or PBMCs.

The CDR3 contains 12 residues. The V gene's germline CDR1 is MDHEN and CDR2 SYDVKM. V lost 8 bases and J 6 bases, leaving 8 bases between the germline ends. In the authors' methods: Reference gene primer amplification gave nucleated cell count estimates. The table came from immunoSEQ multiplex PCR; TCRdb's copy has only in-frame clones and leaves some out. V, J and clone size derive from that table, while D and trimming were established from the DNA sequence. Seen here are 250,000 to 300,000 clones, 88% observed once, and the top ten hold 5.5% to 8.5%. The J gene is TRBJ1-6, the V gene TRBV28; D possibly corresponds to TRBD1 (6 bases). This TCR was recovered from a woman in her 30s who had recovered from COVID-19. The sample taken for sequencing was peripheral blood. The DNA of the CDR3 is TGTGCCAGCGGACAGTCTAATTCACCCCTCCACTTT. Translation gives CASGQSNSPLHF. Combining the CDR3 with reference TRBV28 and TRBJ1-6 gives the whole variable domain DVKVTQSSRYLVKRTGEKVFLECVQDMDHENMFWYRQDPGLGLRLIYFSYDVKMKEKGDIPEGYSVSREKKERFSLILESASTNQTSMYLCASGQSNSPLHFGNGTRLTVT.